One and the same sample provided the 16 T cell receptor beta chains below, sequenced in a study of cytomegalovirus exposure and HLA in healthy donors. Data came from immunoSEQ multiplex PCR; TCRdb stores just in-frame clones and leaves some out. Of 140,000 to 150,000 clones listed, approximately 88% were seen once; the top ten hold less than 5.5%. The sample consisted of PBMCs. These receptors all stem from a man aged 18 to 30 in good health and CMV-seropositive.

J is TRBJ2-2 and V is TRBV9; D might be TRBD2 (6 bases). V lost 0 bases, J lost 5 bases, and 11 bases lay in between. Germline V gene lookup returns CDR1 SGDLS and CDR2 YYNGEE. The CDR3 covers 15 residues. CDR3 sequence: CASSVEDGRTGELFF. CDR3 nucleotides: TGTGCCAGCAGCGTAGAAGACGGGAGAACCGGGGAGCTGTTTTTT.

V is TRBV29-1 and J is TRBJ2-1; 9 bases match TRBD2. The ends lost 7 bases at V and 3 bases at J; junction bases unmatched: 22. The length of the CDR3 is 19 residues. Germline V gene data show CDR1 as SQVTM and CDR2 as ANQGSEA. CDR3 in amino acids: CSADGGKVASGAVYNEQFF. DNA of the CDR3: TGCAGCGCTGACGGAGGCAAGGTAGCTAGCGGGGCGGTCTACAATGAGCAGTTCTTC.

The V and J genes are TRBV18 and TRBJ2-7; tentative D call: TRBD1 (5 bases). CDR3 length: 15 residues. The germline CDR1 and CDR2 sequences are KGHSH and LQKENI. V lost 2 bases, J lost 2 bases, and 13 bases lay in between. The CDR3 DNA reads TGTGCCAGCTCACCAGAGACAGCTATCACCTACGAGCAGTACTTC. Translated, it gives CASSPETAITYEQYF.

A few counts support this clone. The chain has TRBV10-3 and TRBJ2-7; no clear D gene. Germline assignment: CDR1 ENHRY and CDR2 SYGVKD. V dropped 7 bases and J dropped 3 bases, with 4 bases sitting between them. CDR3 length equals 10 residues. This CDR3 is CAITGYEQYF. As DNA, the CDR3 is TGTGCCATCACAGGCTACGAGCAGTACTTC.

This clone has just one count. The chain uses TRBV30 and TRBJ2-1; tentative D call: TRBD2 (5 bases). The CDR3 consists of 11 residues. The V gene's germline CDR1 is GTSNPN and CDR2 SVGIG (reference sequence). V gave up 5 bases and J gave up 10 bases, with 12 bases separating them. The CDR3 sequence is CAWLRGEEQFF. The CDR3 nucleotides read TGTGCCTGGCTTCGGGGAGAAGAGCAGTTCTTC.

This sequence joins TRBV6-5 and TRBJ2-7, with TRBD1 matching 8 bases. CDR3 length: 14 amino acids. In germline, CDR1 is MNHEY, CDR2 SVGAGI. V shed 4 bases and J 2 bases; nucleotides not matched to a gene: 4. CDR3 residues: CASSFSQGAYEQYF. DNA of the CDR3: TGTGCCAGCAGTTTTTCACAGGGGGCCTACGAGCAGTACTTC.

The chain carries TRBV14 and TRBJ2-1; 7 bases are a match to TRBD2. V lost 4 bases, J lost 3 bases, and 6 bases stayed unmatched. CDR3 length: 15 residues. Germline-derived CDR1 and CDR2 are SGHDN and FVKESK. CDR3 loop: CASSPLTGGYNEQFF. CDR3 in DNA: TGTGCCAGCAGCCCCCTCACGGGAGGCTACAATGAGCAGTTCTTC.

The V gene is TRBV6-5, the J gene TRBJ2-7; tentatively, D is TRBD2 (5 bases). From germline, CDR1 is MNHEY and CDR2 SVGAGI. The CDR3 spans 12 residues. Trimming took 6 bases from V and 4 from J, leaving 10 bases between them. As DNA, the CDR3 is TGTGCCAGCAGCCGCTCGGGGTACGAGCAGTACTTC. It specifies CASSRSGYEQYF.

The J gene is TRBJ2-2, the V gene TRBV7-9, with TRBD1 matching over 10 bases. The ends lost 3 bases at V and 5 bases at J; junction bases unmatched: 12. The CDR3 sequence is 18 residues long. Germline CDR1 SEHNR, CDR2 FQNEAQ (reference sequence). Written as DNA, the CDR3 is TGTGCCAGCAGCTTTTCCGGGACAGGGGTGTCCTTAACCGGGGAGCTGTTTTTT. Protein product: CASSFSGTGVSLTGELFF.

The J gene is TRBJ2-2, the V gene TRBV7-8, with 11 positions matching TRBD1. The ends lost 5 bases at V and 6 bases at J; junction bases unmatched: 5. CDR1 SGHVS and CDR2 FQNEAQ come from the germline V gene. The CDR3 length is 15 residues. The DNA of the CDR3 is TGTGCCAGCAGCCTCCGGGACAGGGGGTCCGGGGAGCTGTTTTTT. Amino acid sequence: CASSLRDRGSGELFF.

The rearrangement joins TRBV4-2 to TRBJ2-7; 8 positions match TRBD2. This CDR3 contains 18 residues. Germline CDR1 reads LGHNA; CDR2 reads YNFKEQ. J lost 6 bases, V lost 1 base, and 17 bases had no gene match. The CDR3 DNA follows: TGTGCCAGCAGCCAAGGTCCGATCGTTAGCGGGACCGCCGCCGAGCAGTACTTC. Translated: CASSQGPIVSGTAAEQYF.

This chain uses TRBV18 with TRBJ1-1; 7 nucleotides match TRBD1. CDR1 is KGHSH, CDR2 LQKENI, per germline. This CDR3 spans 15 amino acids. J was trimmed by 1 base and V by 6 bases; bases with no gene match: 8. The DNA for the CDR3 is TGTGCCAGCTCGCCGTGGACAGGCGAGAACACTGAAGCTTTCTTT. Its protein product is CASSPWTGENTEAFF.

The J gene is TRBJ2-7, the V gene TRBV4-2, with 7 positions matching TRBD2. J lost 2 bases, V lost 4 bases, and 5 bases had no gene match. The CDR3 runs to 14 residues. The germline CDR1 and CDR2 sequences are LGHNA and YNFKEQ. CDR3: CASSPRGTTYEQYF. DNA of the CDR3: TGTGCCAGCAGCCCGCGGGGGACGACCTACGAGCAGTACTTC.

This sequence joins TRBV7-2 and TRBJ2-1, with TRBD2 matching 15 bases. The ends lost 3 bases at V and 8 bases at J; junction bases unmatched: 2. The CDR3 runs 15 residues. The germline CDR1 and CDR2 sequences are SGHTA and FQGNSA. This chain's CDR3 is CASSLGLAGGHEQFF. The CDR3 DNA sequence: TGTGCCAGCAGCTTGGGACTAGCGGGAGGCCATGAGCAGTTCTTC.

In its sample, this clone was seen once. This chain uses TRBV7-8 with TRBJ2-1, with 9 bases aligning to TRBD2. This CDR3 is built from 14 residues. Germline V gives CDR1 SGHVS, CDR2 FQNEAQ. V trimming: 1 base; J trimming: 8 bases; junction bases outside the gene matches: 3. The CDR3 sequence is CASSLEAGGYEQFF. CDR3 in DNA: TGTGCCAGCAGCTTAGAGGCGGGGGGGTATGAGCAGTTCTTC.

As DNA, the CDR3 is TGTGCCAGCAGTGTTAGTGATCTGTACAATGAGCAGTTCTTC. The encoded protein is CASSVSDLYNEQFF. The chain joins TRBV6-4 to TRBJ2-1, with D unresolved. CDR3 length equals 14 residues. Between the trimmed V and J ends, which lost 4 bases and 4 bases, there was a span of 11 bases. The germline gives CDR1 MRHNA, CDR2 SNTAGT.